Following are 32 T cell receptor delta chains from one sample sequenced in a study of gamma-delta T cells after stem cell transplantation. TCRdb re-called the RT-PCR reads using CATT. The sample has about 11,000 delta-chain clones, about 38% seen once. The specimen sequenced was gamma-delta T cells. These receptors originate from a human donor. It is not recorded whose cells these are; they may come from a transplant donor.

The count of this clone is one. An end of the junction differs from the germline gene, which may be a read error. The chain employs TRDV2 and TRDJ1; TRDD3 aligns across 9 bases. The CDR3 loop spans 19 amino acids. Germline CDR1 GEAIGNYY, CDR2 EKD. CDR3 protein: CACDSGMRGYAMDTDNLIF. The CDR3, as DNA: TGTGCCTGTGACTCGGGAATGAGGGGATACGCGATGGACACCGATAACCTCATCTTT.

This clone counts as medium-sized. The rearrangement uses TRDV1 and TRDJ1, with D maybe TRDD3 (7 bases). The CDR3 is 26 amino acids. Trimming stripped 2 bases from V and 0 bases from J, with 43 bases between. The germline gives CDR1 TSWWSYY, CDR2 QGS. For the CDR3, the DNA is TGTGCTCTTGGGGAAAGATATACCAAAAGGTCCTACGGGCTGGGGGCCCACTCCTCCTACACCGATAAACTCATCTTT. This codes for CALGERYTKRSYGLGAHSSYTDKLIF.

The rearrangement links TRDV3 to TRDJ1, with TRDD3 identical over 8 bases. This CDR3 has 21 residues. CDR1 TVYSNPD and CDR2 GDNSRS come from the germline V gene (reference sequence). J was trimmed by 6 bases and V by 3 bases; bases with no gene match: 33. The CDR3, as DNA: TGTGCCTTCCAAAACGAAGGCCTTACTATCCGATGGGGATACCGGGGGAATAAACTCATCTTT. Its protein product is CAFQNEGLTIRWGYRGNKLIF.

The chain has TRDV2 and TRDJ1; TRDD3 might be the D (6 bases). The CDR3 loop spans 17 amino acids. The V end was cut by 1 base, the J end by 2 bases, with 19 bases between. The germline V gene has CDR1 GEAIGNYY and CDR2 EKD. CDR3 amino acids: CACDTSVLGSFTDKLIF. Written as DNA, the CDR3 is TGTGCCTGTGACACTTCGGTACTGGGTAGTTTTACCGATAAACTCATCTTT.

CDR3 coding DNA: TGTGCCTGTGACGCCGGAGACGAGCGACAGGCGGATCCGGAAACCGATAAACTCATCTTT. This encodes CACDAGDERQADPETDKLIF. The gene calls are TRDV2 and TRDJ1; D unresolved. V lost 3 bases, J lost 2 bases, and 30 bases lay in between. The germline CDR1 and CDR2 sequences are GEAIGNYY and EKD. This CDR3 has 20 residues.

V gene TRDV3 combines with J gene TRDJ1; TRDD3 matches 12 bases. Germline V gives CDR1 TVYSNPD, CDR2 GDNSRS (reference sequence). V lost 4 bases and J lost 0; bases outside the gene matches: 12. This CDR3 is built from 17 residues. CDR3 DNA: TGTGCCTCTCCAATACTGGGGGATACACCTTACACCGATAAACTCATCTTT. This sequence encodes CASPILGDTPYTDKLIF. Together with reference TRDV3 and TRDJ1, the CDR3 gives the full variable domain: CDKVTQSSPDQTVASGSEVVLLCTYDTVYSNPDLFWYRIRPDYSFQFVFYGDNSRSEGADFTQGRFSVKHILTQKAFHLVISPVRTEDSATYYCASPILGDTPYTDKLIFGKGTRVTVEP.

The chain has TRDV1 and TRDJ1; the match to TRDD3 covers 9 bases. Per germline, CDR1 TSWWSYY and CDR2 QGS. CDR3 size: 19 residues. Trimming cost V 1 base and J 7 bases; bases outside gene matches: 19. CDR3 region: CALGEPPFLSYWGRAKLIF. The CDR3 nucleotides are TGTGCTCTTGGGGAACCACCCTTCCTCTCGTACTGGGGGAGAGCTAAACTCATCTTT.

The CDR3 reads CALGELTYLADKLIF. The CDR3 bases are TGTGCTCTTGGGGAACTTACGTATCTGGCCGATAAACTCATCTTT. The rearrangement links TRDV1 to TRDJ1; D gene unclear. The germline CDR1 and CDR2 sequences are TSWWSYY and QGS. There are 15 residues in the CDR3. The V end lost 0 bases, the J end lost 3 bases, and 11 bases lay between the germline ends.

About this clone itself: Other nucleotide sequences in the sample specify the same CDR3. The CDR3 region is CALGEPDSSPTILLKLIF. DNA for the CDR3: TGTGCTCTTGGGGAACCGGATTCTTCCCCGACGATACTCCTGAAACTCATCTTT. The chain combines TRDV1 with TRDJ1; D possibly uses TRDD2 or TRDD3 (5 bases each). Trimming shortened V by 1 base and J by 8 bases, and 26 bases separated the two germline ends. Germline CDR1 reads TSWWSYY; CDR2 reads QGS. The CDR3 has 18 amino acids.

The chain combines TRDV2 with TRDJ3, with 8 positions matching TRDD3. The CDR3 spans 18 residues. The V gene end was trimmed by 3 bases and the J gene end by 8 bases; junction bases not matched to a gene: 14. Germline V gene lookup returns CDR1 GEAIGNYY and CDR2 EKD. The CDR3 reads CACDYWGANSLYTRQMFF. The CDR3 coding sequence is TGTGCCTGTGACTACTGGGGGGCCAACTCCTTGTACACCCGACAGATGTTTTTC.

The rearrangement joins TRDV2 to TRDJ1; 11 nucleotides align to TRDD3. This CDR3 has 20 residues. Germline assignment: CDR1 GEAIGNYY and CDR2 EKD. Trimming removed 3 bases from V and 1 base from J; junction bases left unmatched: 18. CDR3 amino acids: CACDSLTGLGDRSVTDKLIF. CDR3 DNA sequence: TGTGCCTGTGACTCTCTTACCGGACTGGGGGATAGAAGTGTCACCGATAAACTCATCTTT.

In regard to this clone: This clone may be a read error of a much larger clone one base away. This chain's CDR3 is CACDPMGDTDKLIF. In DNA, the CDR3 is TGTGCCTGTGACCCGATGGGGGACACCGATAAACTCATCTTT. The chain employs TRDV2 and TRDJ1; TRDD3 is a possible D gene (6 bases). Germline values: CDR1 GEAIGNYY, CDR2 EKD. The V and J ends lost 3 bases and 0 bases respectively, with 10 bases between them. This CDR3 is 14 amino acids long.

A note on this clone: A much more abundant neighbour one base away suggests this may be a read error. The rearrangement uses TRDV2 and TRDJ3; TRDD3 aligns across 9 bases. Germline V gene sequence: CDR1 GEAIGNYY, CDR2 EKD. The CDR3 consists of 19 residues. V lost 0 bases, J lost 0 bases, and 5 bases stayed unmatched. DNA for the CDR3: TGTGCCTGTGACACCGGGGGATACTATATCTCCTGGGACACCCGACAGATGTTTTTC. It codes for CACDTGGYYISWDTRQMFF.

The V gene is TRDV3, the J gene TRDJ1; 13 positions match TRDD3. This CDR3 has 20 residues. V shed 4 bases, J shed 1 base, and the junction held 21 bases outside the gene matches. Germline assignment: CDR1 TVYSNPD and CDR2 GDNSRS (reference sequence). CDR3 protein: CASARQREYYWGIRTDKLIF. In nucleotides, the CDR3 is TGTGCCTCCGCCCGCCAACGGGAATATTACTGGGGGATACGCACCGATAAACTCATCTTT.

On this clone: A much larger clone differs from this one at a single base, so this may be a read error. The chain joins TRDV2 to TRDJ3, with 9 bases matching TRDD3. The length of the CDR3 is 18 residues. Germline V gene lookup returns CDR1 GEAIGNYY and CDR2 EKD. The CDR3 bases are TGTGCCTGTCACACCTGGGGGATCAGCTCCTGGGACACCCGACAGATGTTTTTC. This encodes CACHTWGISSWDTRQMFF.

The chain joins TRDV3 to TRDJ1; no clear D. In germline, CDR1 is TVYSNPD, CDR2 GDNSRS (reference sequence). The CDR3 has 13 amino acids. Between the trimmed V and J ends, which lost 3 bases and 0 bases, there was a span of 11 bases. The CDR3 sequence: CALPELHTDKLIF. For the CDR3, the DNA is TGTGCCTTACCCGAACTCCACACCGATAAACTCATCTTT.

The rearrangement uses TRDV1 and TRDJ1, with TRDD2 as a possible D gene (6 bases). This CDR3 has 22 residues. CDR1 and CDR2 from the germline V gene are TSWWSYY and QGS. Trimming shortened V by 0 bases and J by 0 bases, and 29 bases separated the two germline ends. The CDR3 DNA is TGTGCTCTTGGGGAACTGAGCTCCTACGGATGGTTAATGTGGAGGTACACCGATAAACTCATCTTT. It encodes CALGELSSYGWLMWRYTDKLIF.

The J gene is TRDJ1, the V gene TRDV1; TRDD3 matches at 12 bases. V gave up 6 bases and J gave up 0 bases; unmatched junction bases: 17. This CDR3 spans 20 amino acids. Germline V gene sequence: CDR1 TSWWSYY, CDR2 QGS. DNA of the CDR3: TGTGCTCTTGGAGGTACGTACTGGGGGATACTGAGCCCTTACACCGATAAACTCATCTTT. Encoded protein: CALGGTYWGILSPYTDKLIF.

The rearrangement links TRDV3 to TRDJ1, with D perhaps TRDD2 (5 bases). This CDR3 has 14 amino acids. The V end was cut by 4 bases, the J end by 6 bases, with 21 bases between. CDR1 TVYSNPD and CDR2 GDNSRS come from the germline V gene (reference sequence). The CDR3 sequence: CASLHGVPLNKLIF. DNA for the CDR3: TGTGCCTCCCTACACGGTGTCCCCCTCAATAAACTCATCTTT.

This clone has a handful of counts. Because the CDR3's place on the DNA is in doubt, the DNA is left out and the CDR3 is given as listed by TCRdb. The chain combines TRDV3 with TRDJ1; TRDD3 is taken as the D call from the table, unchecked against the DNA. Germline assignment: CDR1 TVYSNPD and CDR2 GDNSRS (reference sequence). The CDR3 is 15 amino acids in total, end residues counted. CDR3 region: CAFGKGILYTDKLIF.

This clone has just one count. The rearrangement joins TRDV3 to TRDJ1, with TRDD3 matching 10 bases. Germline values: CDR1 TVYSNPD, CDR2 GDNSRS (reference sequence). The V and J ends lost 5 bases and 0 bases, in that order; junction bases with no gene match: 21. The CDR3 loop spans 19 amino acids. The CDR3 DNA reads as TGTGCCGCCTCCTGCAGTTCGGGGGATACGAGAGGGTACACCGATAAACTCATCTTT. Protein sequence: CAASCSSGDTRGYTDKLIF.

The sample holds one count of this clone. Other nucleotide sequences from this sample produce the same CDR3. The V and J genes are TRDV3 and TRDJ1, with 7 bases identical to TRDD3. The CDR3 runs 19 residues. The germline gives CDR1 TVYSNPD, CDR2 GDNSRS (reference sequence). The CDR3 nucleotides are TGTGCATCCTTACCAGTCTACTCGGGGGCTGGGGGGCAGACCGATAAACTCATCTTT. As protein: CASLPVYSGAGGQTDKLIF.

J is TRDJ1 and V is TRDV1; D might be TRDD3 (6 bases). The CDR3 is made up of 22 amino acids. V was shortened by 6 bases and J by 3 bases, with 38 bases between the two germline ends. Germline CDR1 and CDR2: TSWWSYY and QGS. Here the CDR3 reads CALGHGQFLYARADTASDKLIF. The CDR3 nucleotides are TGTGCTCTTGGTCATGGTCAATTCCTTTATGCCCGGGCCGATACGGCGTCCGATAAACTCATCTTT.

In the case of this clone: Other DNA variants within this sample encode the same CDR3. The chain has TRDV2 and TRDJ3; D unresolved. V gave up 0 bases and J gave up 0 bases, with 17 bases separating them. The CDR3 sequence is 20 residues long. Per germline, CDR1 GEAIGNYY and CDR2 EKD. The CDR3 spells CACDTGVLGVSSWDTRQMFF. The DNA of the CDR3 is TGTGCCTGTGACACCGGAGTACTAGGGGTCAGCTCCTGGGACACCCGACAGATGTTTTTC.

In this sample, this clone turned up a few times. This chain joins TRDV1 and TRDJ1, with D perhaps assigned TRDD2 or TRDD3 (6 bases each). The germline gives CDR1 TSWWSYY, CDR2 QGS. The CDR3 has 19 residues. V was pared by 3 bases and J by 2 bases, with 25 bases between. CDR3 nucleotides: TGTGCTCTTGGGGAGGTCCTACGTGGGGATGCACCTCAGACCGATAAACTCATCTTT. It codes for CALGEVLRGDAPQTDKLIF.

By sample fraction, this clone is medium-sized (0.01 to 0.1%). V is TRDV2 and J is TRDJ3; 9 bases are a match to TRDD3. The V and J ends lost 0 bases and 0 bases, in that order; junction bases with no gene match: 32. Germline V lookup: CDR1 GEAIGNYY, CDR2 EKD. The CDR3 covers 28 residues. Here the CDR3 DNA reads TGTGCCTGTGACACCGTGGAATACTGGGGGACACACTTCGCCACTCAGGAATTGGACTCCTGGGACACCCGACAGATGTTTTTC. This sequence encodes CACDTVEYWGTHFATQELDSWDTRQMFF.

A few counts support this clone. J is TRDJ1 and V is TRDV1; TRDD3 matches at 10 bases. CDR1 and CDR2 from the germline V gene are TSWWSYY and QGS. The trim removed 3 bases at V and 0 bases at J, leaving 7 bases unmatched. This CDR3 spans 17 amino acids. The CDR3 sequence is CALGDTVLGDYTDKLIF. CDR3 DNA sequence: TGTGCTCTTGGGGATACCGTACTGGGGGATTACACCGATAAACTCATCTTT.

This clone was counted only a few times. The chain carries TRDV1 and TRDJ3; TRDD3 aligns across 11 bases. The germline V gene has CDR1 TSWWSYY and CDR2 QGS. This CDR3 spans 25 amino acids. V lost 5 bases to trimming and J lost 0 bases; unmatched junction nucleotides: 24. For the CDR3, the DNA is TGTGCTCTTGGGCTGGCCTTCCTACATCAATGGGGGATACGAAAGATCTCCTGGGACACCCGACAGATGTTTTTC. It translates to CALGLAFLHQWGIRKISWDTRQMFF.

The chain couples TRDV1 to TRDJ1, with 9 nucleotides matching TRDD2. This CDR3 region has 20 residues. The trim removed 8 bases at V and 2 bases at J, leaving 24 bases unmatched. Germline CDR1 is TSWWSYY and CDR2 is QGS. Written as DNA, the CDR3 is TGTGCTCTTCTACCGACCTTCCTACCGGAGGGGGGTTCCCAGACCGATAAACTCATCTTT. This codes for CALLPTFLPEGGSQTDKLIF.

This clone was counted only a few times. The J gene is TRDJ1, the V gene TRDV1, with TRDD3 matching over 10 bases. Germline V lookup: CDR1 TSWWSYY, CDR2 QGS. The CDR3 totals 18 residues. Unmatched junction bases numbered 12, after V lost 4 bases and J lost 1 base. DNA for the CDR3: TGTGCTCTTGGGGTGCGTGGGGGGATACGCTGGGCCACCGATAAACTCATCTTT. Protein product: CALGVRGGIRWATDKLIF.

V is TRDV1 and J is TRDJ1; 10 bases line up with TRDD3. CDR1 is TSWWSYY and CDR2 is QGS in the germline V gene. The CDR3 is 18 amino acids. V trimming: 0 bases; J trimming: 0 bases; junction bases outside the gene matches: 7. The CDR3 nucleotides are TGTGCTCTTGGGGAACTTCGAGGGGGATACGTTCACACCGATAAACTCATCTTT. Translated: CALGELRGGYVHTDKLIF.

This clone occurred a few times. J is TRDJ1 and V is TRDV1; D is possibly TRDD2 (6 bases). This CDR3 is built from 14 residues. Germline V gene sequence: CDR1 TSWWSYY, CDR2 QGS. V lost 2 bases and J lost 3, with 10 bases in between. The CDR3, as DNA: TGTGCTCTTGGGGAAGGCCTTCCCTCCGATAAACTCATCTTT. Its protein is CALGEGLPSDKLIF.